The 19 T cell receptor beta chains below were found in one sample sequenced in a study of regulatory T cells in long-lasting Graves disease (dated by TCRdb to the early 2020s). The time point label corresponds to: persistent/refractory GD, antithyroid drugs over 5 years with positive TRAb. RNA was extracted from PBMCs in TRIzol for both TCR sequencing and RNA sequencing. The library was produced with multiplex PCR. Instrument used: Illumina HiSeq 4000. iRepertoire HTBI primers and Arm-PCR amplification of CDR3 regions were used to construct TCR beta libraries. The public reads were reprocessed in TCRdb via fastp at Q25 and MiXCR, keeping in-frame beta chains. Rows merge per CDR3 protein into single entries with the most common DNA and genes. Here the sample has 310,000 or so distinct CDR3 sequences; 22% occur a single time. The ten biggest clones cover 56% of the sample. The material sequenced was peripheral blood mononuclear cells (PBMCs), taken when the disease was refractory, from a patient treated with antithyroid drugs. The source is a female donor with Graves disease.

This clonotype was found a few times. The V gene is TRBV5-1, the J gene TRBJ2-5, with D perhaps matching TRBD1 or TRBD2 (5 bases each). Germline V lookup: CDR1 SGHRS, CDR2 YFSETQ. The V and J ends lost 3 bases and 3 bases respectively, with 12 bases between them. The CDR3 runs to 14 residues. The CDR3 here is CASSSLWDEETQYF. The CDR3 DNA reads TGCGCCAGCAGCTCGCTTTGGGACGAAGAGACCCAGTACTTC.

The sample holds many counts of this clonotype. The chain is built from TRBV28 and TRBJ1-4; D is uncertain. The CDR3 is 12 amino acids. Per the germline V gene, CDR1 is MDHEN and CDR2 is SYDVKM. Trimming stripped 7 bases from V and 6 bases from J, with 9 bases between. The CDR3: CASNEGYEKLFF. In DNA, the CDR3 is TGTGCCAGCAACGAGGGATATGAAAAACTGTTTTTT. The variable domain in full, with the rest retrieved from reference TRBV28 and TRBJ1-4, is DVKVTQSSRYLVKRTGEKVFLECVQDMDHENMFWYRQDPGLGLRLIYFSYDVKMKEKGDIPEGYSVSREKKERFSLILESASTNQTSMYLCASNEGYEKLFFGSGTQLSVL.

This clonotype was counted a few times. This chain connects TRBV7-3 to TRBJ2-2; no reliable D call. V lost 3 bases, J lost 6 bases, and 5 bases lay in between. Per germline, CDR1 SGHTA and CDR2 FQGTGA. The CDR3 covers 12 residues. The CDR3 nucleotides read TGTGCCAGCAGCTTTGGCTCCGGGGAGCTGTTTTTT. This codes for CASSFGSGELFF.

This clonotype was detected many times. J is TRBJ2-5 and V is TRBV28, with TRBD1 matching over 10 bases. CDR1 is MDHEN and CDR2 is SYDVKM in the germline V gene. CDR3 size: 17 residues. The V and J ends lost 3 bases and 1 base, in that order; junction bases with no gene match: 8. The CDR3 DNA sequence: TGTGCCAGCAGTTTTCGGGACAGGGGTTATCTCCAAGAGACCCAGTACTTC. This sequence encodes CASSFRDRGYLQETQYF.

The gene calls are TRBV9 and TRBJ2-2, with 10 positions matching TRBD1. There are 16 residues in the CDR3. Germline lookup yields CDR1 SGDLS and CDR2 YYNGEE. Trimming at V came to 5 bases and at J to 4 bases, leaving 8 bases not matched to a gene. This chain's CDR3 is CASSSTGQGGTGELFF. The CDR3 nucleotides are TGTGCCAGCAGTTCCACTGGACAGGGGGGCACCGGGGAGCTGTTTTTT.

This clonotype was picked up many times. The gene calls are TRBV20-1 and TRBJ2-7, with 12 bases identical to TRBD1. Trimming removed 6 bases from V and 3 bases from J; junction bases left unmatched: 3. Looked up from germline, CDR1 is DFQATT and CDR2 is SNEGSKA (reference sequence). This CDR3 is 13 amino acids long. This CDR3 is CSAGTGGGYEQYF. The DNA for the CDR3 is TGCAGTGCCGGGACAGGGGGCGGCTACGAGCAGTACTTC.

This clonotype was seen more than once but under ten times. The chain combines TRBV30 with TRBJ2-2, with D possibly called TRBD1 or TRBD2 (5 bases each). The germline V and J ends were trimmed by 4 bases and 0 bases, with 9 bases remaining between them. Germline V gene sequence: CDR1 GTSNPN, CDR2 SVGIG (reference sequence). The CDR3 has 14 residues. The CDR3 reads CAWTGGPNTGELFF. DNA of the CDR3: TGTGCCTGGACTGGGGGTCCGAACACCGGGGAGCTGTTTTTT. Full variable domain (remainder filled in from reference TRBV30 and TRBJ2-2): SQTIHQWPATLVQPVGSPLSLECTVEGTSNPNLYWYRQAAGRGLQLLFYSVGIGQISSEVPQNLSASRPQDRQFILSSKKLLLSDSGFYLCAWTGGPNTGELFFGEGSRLTVL.

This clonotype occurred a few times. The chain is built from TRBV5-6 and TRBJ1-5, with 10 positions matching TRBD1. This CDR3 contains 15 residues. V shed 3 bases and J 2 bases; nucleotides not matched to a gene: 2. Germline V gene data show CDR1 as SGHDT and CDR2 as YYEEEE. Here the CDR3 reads CASSYGTGGNQPQHF. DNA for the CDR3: TGTGCCAGCAGCTACGGGACAGGGGGCAATCAGCCCCAGCATTTT. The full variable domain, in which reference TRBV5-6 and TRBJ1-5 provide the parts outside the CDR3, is DAGVTQSPTHLIKTRGQQVTLRCSPKSGHDTVSWYQQALGQGPQFIFQYYEEEERQRGNFPDRFSGHQFPNYSSELNVNALLLGDSALYLCASSYGTGGNQPQHFGDGTRLSIL.

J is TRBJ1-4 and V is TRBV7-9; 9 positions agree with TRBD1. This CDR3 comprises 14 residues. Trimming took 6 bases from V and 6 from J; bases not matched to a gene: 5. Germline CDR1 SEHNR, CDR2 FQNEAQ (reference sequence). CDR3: CASSLTGGDEKLFF. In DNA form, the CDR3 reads TGTGCCAGCAGTTTGACAGGGGGTGATGAAAAACTGTTTTTT.

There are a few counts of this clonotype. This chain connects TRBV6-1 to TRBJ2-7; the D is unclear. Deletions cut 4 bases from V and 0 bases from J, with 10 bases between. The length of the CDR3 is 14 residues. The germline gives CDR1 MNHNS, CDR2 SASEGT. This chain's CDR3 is CASSVWPNSYEQYF. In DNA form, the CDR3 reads TGTGCCAGCAGTGTTTGGCCGAACTCCTACGAGCAGTACTTC.

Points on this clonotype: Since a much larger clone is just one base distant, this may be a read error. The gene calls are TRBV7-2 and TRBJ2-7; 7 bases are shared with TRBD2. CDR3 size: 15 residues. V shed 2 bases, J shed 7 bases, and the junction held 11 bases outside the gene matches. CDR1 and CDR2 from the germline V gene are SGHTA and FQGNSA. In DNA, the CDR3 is TGTGCCAGCAGCTTAATCCTGGGGGGGGGAGGGGAGCAGTACTTC. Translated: CASSLILGGGGEQYF.

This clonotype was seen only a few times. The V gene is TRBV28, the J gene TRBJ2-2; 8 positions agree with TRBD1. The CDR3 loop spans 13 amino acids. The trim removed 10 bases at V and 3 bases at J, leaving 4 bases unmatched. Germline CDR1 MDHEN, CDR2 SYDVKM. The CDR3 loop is CATLQGDTGELFF. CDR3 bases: TGTGCCACCCTACAGGGGGACACCGGGGAGCTGTTTTTT.

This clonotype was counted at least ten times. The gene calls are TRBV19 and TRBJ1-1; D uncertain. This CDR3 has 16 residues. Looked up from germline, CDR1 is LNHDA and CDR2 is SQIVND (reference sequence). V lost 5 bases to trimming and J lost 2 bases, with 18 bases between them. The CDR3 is CASSRIGRGPNTEAFF. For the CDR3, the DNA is TGTGCCAGTAGTCGCATAGGCAGAGGACCTAACACTGAAGCTTTCTTT.

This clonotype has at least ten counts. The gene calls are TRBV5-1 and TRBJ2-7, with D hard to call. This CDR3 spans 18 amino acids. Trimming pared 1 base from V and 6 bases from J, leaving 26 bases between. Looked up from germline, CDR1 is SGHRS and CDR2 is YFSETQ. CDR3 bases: TGCGCCAGCAGCTTGTGGGCCGCCGACGCGGATCTTTTTGGCGAGCAGTACTTC. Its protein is CASSLWAADADLFGEQYF.

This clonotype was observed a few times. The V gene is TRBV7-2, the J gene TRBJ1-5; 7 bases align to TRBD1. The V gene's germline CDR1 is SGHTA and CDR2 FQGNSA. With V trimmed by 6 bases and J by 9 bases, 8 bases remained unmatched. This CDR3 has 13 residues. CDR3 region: CASSWDSGGPQHF. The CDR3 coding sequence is TGTGCCAGCAGTTGGGACTCAGGGGGGCCCCAGCATTTT. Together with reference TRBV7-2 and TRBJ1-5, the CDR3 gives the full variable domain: GAGVSQSPSNKVTEKGKDVELRCDPISGHTALYWYRQSLGQGLEFLIYFQGNSAPDKSGLPSDRFSAERTGGSVSTLTIQRTQQEDSAVYLCASSWDSGGPQHFGDGTRLSIL.

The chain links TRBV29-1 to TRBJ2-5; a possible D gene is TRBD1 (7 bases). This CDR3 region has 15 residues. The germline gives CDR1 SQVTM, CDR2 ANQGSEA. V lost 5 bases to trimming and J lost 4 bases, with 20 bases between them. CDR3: CSVTKGQGEVETQYF. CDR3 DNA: TGCAGCGTTACCAAGGGTCAGGGGGAGGTAGAGACCCAGTACTTC.

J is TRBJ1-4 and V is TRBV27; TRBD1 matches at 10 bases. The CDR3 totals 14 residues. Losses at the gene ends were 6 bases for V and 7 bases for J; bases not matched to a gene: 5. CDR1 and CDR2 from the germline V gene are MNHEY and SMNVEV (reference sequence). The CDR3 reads CASSNRDRGEKLFF. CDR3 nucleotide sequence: TGTGCCAGCAGCAACCGGGACAGGGGTGAAAAACTGTTTTTT.

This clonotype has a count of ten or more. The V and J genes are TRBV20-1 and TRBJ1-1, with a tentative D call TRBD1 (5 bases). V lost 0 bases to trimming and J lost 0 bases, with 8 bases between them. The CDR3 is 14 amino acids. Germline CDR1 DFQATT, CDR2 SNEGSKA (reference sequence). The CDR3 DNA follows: TGCAGTGCTAGAGAGGGGCTACTGAACACTGAAGCTTTCTTT. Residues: CSAREGLLNTEAFF.

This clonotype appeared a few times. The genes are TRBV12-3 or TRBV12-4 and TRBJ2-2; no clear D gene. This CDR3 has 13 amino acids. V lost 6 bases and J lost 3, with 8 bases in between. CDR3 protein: CASSPYDTGELFF. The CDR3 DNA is TGTGCCAGCAGCCCCTATGACACCGGGGAGCTGTTTTTT.